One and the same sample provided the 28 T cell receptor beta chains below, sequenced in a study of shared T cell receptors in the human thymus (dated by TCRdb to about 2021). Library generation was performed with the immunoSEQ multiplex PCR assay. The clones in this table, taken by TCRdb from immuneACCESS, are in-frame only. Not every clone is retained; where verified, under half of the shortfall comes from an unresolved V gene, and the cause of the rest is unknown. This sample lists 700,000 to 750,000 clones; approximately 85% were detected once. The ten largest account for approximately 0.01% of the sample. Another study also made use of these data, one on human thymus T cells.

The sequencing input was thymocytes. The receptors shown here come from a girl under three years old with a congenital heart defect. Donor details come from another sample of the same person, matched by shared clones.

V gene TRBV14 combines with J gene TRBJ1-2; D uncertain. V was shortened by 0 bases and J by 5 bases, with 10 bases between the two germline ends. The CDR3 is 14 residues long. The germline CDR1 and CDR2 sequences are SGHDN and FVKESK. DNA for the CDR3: TGTGCCAGCAGCCAAGATCAGGAGGCGTATGGCTACACCTTC. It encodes CASSQDQEAYGYTF. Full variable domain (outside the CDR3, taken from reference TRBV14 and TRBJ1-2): EAGVTQFPSHSVIEKGQTVTLRCDPISGHDNLYWYRRVMGKEIKFLLHFVKESKQDESGMPNNRFLAERTGGTYSTLKVQPAELEDSGVYFCASSQDQEAYGYTFGSGTRLTVV.

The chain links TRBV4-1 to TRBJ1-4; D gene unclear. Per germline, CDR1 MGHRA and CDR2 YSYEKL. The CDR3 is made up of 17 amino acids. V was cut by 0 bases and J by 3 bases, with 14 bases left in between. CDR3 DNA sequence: TGCGCCAGCAGCCAAGAATTTGTGGGAGCTCCTAATGAAAAACTGTTTTTT. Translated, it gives CASSQEFVGAPNEKLFF.

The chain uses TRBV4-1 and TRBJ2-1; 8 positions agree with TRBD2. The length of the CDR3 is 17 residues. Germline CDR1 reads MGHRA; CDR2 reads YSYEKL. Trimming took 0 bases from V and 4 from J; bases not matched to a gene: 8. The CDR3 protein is CASSQEGVAGRYNEQFF. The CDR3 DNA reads TGCGCCAGCAGCCAAGAGGGGGTAGCGGGGAGATACAATGAGCAGTTCTTC.

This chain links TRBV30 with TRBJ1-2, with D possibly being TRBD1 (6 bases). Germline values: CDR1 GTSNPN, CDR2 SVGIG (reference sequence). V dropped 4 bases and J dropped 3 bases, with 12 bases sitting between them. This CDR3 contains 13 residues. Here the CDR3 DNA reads TGTGCCTGGAACGCTGACAGGTACTATGGCTACACCTTC. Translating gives CAWNADRYYGYTF.

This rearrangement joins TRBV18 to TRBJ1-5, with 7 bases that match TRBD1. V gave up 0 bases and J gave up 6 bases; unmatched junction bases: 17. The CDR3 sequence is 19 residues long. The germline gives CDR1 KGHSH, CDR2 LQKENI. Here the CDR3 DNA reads TGTGCCAGCTCACCACCAACACGGGGAAGGAGGGGGCCGGGTCAGCCCCAGCATTTT. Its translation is CASSPPTRGRRGPGQPQHF.

The CDR3 protein is CASSIDRDSPLVYSNQPQHF. The CDR3 DNA reads TGTGCCAGTAGTATCGACCGGGACAGTCCATTAGTTTATAGCAATCAGCCCCAGCATTTT. The chain is built from TRBV19 and TRBJ1-5, with 7 positions matching TRBD1. V shed 3 bases, J shed 0 bases, and the junction held 17 bases outside the gene matches. The CDR3 spans 20 residues. The germline V gene encodes CDR1 LNHDA and CDR2 SQIVND (reference sequence).

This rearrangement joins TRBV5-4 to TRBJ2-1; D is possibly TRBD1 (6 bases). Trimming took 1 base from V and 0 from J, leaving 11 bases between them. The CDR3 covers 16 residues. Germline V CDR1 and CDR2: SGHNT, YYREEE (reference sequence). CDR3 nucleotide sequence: TGTGCCAGCAGCTTGCCCGGACAGAGCTCCTACAATGAGCAGTTCTTC. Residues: CASSLPGQSSYNEQFF. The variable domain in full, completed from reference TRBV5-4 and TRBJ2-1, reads ETGVTQSPTHLIKTRGQQVTLRCSSQSGHNTVSWYQQALGQGPQFIFQYYREEENGRGNFPPRFSGLQFPNYSSELNVNALELDDSALYLCASSLPGQSSYNEQFFGPGTRLTVL.

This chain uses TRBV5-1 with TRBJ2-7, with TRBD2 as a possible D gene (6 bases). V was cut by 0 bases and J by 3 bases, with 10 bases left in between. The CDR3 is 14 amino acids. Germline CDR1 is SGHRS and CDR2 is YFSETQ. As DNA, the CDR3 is TGCGCCAGCAGCTTGGTTCGGACTATCTACGAGCAGTACTTC. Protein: CASSLVRTIYEQYF.

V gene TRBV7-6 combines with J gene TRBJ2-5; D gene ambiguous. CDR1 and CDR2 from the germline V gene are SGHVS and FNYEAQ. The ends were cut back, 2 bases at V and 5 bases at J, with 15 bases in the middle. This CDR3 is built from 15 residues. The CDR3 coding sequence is TGTGCCAGCAGCTTATCCGGTGACAACTCGGAGACCCAGTACTTC. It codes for CASSLSGDNSETQYF.

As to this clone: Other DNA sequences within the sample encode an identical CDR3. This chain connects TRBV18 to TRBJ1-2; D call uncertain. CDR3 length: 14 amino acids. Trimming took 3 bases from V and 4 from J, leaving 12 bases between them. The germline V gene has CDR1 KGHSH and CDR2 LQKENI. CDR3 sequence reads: CASSPPGVGYGYTF. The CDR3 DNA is TGTGCCAGCTCACCCCCCGGGGTTGGCTATGGCTACACCTTC. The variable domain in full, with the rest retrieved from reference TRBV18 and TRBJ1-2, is NAGVMQNPRHLVRRRGQEARLRCSPMKGHSHVYWYRQLPEEGLKFMVYLQKENIIDESGMPKERFSAEFPKEGPSILRIQQVVRGDSAAYFCASSPPGVGYGYTFGSGTRLTVV.

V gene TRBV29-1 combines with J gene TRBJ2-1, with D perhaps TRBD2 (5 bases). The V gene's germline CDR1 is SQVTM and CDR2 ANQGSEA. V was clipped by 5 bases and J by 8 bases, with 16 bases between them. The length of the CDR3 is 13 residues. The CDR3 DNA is TGCAGCGTTTCGGCGGACTCAACGGATGAGCAGTTCTTC. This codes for CSVSADSTDEQFF.

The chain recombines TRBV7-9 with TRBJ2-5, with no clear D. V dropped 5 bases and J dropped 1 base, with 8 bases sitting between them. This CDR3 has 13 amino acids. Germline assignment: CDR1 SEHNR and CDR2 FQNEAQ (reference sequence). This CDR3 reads CASSPRLQETQYF. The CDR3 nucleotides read TGTGCCAGCAGCCCCCGACTCCAAGAGACCCAGTACTTC.

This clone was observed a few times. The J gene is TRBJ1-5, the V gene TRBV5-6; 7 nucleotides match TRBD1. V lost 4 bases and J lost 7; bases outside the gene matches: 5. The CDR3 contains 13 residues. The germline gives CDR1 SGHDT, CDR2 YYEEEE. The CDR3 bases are TGTGCCAGCAGCAAACTACAGGGGCAGCCCCAGCATTTT. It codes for CASSKLQGQPQHF. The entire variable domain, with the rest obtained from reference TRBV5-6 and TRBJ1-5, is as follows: DAGVTQSPTHLIKTRGQQVTLRCSPKSGHDTVSWYQQALGQGPQFIFQYYEEEERQRGNFPDRFSGHQFPNYSSELNVNALLLGDSALYLCASSKLQGQPQHFGDGTRLSIL.

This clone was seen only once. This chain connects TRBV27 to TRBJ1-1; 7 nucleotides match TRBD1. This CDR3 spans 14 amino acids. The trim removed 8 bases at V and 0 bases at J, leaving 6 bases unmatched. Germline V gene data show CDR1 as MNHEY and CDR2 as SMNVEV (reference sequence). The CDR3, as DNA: TGTGCCAGCTCACAAACAGGGGTGAACACTGAAGCTTTCTTT. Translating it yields CASSQTGVNTEAFF.

CDR3 sequence reads: CASSPNRPGSYNEQFF. The CDR3 DNA reads TGTGCCAGCAGCCCCAATCGCCCGGGCTCCTACAATGAGCAGTTCTTC. The chain joins TRBV5-5 to TRBJ2-1; D call uncertain. The CDR3 contains 16 residues. Trimming took off 4 bases at V and 0 bases at J, with 14 bases between the two ends. Germline lookup yields CDR1 SGHKS and CDR2 YYEKEE (reference sequence).

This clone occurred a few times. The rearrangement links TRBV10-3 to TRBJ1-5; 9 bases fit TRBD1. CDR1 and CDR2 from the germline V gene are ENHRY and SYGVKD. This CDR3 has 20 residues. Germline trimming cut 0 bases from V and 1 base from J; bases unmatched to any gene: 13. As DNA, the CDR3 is TGTGCCATCAGTGAGTCAAGGACAGGGGCTTCGAGGGTGAGCAATCAGCCCCAGCATTTT. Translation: CAISESRTGASRVSNQPQHF.

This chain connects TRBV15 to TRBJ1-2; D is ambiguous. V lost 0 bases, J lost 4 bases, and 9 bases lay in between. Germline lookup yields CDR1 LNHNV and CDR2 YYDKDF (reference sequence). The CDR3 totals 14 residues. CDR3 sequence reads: CATSRDGQLYGYTF. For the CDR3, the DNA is TGTGCCACCAGCAGAGATGGGCAGCTCTATGGCTACACCTTC. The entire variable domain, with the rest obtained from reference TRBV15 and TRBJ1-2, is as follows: DAMVIQNPRYQVTQFGKPVTLSCSQTLNHNVMYWYQQKSSQAPKLLFHYYDKDFNNEADTPDNFQSRRPNTSFCFLDIRSPGLGDTAMYLCATSRDGQLYGYTFGSGTRLTVV.

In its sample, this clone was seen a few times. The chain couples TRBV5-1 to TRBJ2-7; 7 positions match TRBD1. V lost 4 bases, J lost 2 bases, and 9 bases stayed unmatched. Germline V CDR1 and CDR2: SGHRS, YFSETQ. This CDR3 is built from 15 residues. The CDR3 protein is CASSARTGPPYEQYF. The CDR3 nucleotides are TGCGCCAGCAGCGCCCGGACAGGACCCCCCTACGAGCAGTACTTC.

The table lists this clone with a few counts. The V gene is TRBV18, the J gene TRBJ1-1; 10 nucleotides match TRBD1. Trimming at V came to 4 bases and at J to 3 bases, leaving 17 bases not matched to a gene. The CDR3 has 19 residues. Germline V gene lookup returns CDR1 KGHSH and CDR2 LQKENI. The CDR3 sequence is CASSHLGDRGSSGDTEAFF. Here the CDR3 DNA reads TGTGCCAGCTCACATTTAGGGGACAGGGGCTCCTCCGGGGACACTGAAGCTTTCTTT.

The DNA of the CDR3 is TGCAGCGTTCCTCAGGACAGCGGGGGGGTTGCAGGTGACACTGAAGCTTTCTTT. Translation gives CSVPQDSGGVAGDTEAFF. The genes are TRBV29-1 and TRBJ1-1; D might be TRBD1 (6 bases). This CDR3 contains 18 residues. Trimming cost V 5 bases and J 3 bases, with 28 bases left between them. CDR1 SQVTM and CDR2 ANQGSEA come from the germline V gene. Combining the CDR3 with reference TRBV29-1 and TRBJ1-1 gives the whole variable domain SAVISQKPSRDICQRGTSLTIQCQVDSQVTMMFWYRQQPGQSLTLIATANQGSEATYESGFVIDKFPISRPNLTFSTLTVSNMSPEDSSIYLCSVPQDSGGVAGDTEAFFGQGTRLTVV.

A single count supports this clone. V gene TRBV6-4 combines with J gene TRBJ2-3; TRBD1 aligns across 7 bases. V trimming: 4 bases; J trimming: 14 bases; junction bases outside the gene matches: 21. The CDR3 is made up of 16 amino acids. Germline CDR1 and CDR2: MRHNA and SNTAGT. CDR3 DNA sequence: TGTGCCAGCAGTGTACGGGGTGCACAGGGGCCACAACTGCCGTATTTT. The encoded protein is CASSVRGAQGPQLPYF.

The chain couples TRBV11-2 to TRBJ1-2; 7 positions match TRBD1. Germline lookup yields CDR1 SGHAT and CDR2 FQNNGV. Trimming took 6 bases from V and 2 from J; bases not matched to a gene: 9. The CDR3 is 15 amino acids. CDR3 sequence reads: CASSLGTDLNYGYTF. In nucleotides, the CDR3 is TGTGCCAGCAGTCTCGGGACAGACTTAAACTATGGCTACACCTTC.

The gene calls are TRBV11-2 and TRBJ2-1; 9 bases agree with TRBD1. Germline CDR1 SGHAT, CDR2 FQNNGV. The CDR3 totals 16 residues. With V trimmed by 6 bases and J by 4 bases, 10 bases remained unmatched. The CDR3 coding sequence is TGTGCCAGCAGACCGGGACAGGGCAACCTTTACAATGAGCAGTTCTTC. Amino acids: CASRPGQGNLYNEQFF. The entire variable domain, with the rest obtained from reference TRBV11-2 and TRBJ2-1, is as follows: EAGVAQSPRYKIIEKRQSVAFWCNPISGHATLYWYQQILGQGPKLLIQFQNNGVVDDSQLPKDRFSAERLKGVDSTLKIQPAKLEDSAVYLCASRPGQGNLYNEQFFGPGTRLTVL.

CDR3 DNA sequence: TGTGCCAGCAGCTTGCGGGACAGGGGGCTTGGGAACACTGAAGCTTTCTTT. Translating gives CASSLRDRGLGNTEAFF. The genes are TRBV7-9 and TRBJ1-1; 12 bases align to TRBD1. The CDR3 spans 17 residues. Trimming took 3 bases from V and 1 from J; bases not matched to a gene: 6. Germline loops: CDR1 SEHNR, CDR2 FQNEAQ (reference sequence).

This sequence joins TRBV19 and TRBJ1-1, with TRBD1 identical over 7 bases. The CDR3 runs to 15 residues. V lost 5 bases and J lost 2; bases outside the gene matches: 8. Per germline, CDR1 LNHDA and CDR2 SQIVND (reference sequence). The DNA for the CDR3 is TGTGCCAGTAGTGACGTCAGGGGGGAAAACACTGAAGCTTTCTTT. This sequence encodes CASSDVRGENTEAFF.

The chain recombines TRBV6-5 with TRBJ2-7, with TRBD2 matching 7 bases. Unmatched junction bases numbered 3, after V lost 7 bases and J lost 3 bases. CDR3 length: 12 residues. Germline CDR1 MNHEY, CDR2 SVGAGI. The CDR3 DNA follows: TGTGCCAGCACTACGGGAGGCTACGAGCAGTACTTC. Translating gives CASTTGGYEQYF.

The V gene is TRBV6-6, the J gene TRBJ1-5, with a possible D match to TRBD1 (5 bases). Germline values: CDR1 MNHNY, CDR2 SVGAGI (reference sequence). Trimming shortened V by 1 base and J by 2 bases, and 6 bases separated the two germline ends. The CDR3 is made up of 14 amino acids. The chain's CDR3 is CASSYCRGNQPQHF. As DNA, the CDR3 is TGTGCCAGCAGTTACTGCAGGGGCAATCAGCCCCAGCATTTT.

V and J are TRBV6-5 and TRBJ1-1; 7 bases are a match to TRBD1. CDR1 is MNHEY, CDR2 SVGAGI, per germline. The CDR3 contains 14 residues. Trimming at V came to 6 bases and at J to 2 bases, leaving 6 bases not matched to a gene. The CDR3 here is CASSPTGNNTEAFF. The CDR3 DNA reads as TGTGCCAGCAGCCCGACAGGGAATAACACTGAAGCTTTCTTT.